This T cell receptor beta chain appears in the sequencing data of a study of Graves' ophthalmopathy and Graves' hyperthyroidism. Study in general: In this cohort's terms, stable hyperthyroidism meant no ophthalmopathy by 18 months of follow-up. Findings and caveats of the study: Ophthalmopathy progression predictions by the model showed about 79% specificity and about 68% sensitivity. In separating ophthalmopathy from stable hyperthyroidism, a 13-signature model achieved nearly 90% sensitivity and approximately 80% specificity.

Hyperthyroidism patients, aged 18 to 65, were newly diagnosed, under 2 months' duration. A remark on this clonotype: Its antigen is as yet unknown.

As the template, RNA transcripts were used to amplify TCR beta CDR3 regions. After a first-round RT-PCR with HTBI primers, a second-round multiplex PCR was run. From the multiplex PCR reads, TCRdb called clonotypes with MiXCR, one entry per CDR3 protein. This table has around 1.1 million distinct CDR3 sequences, 35% to 45% appearing once. Material: peripheral blood or thyroid tissue (not recorded which). The clonotype originates from an adult man with Graves' hyperthyroidism.

The CDR3 region is CASRSPTGGYTF. CDR3 nucleotides: TGTGCCAGCAGGTCCCCCACAGGCGGCTACACCTTC. The V call is TRBV12-3 or TRBV12-4, the J call TRBJ1-2; D possibly corresponds to TRBD1 (5 bases). This CDR3 is built from 12 residues. Between the trimmed V and J ends, which lost 6 bases and 8 bases, there was a span of 13 bases.